A selection of T cell receptor beta chains follows, all from one sample in a study of identical twins. TCRdb ran MiXCR on the 5' RACE reads and lists one entry per CDR3 protein. The sample carries fewer than 450,000 distinct CDR3 sequences, about 10% recorded once. Sequenced: naive T cells sorted from blood. The receptors stem from a woman between 50 and 59 years old in good health. CDR3s leave out the opening cysteine and the closing phenylalanine or tryptophan. Fields, in order: J gene, V gene, CDR3 protein.

>TRBJ2-1|TRBV24-1
ATSDLAGDLSEQF
>TRBJ2-5|TRBV6-2/TRBV6-3
ASSNARLAGTWKTQY
>TRBJ2-1|TRBV5-1
ASSSRLAGRVEQF
>TRBJ2-1|TRBV11-2
ASSSGTQPTNEQF
>TRBJ2-5|TRBV12-3/TRBV12-4
ASSSEVGTQY
>TRBJ1-3|TRBV12-3/TRBV12-4
ASSTTLSGNTIY
>TRBJ2-1|TRBV24-1
ATSDWGGVYNEQF
>TRBJ2-2|TRBV6-1
ASSEALGQTNTGELF
>TRBJ2-3|TRBV3-1
ASSHTRSGTDTQY
>TRBJ1-5|TRBV12-3/TRBV12-4
ASTPSLGNQPQH
>TRBJ2-5|TRBV12-3/TRBV12-4
ASSSGDRPGETQY
>TRBJ2-7|TRBV7-3
ASSLRAGREQY
>TRBJ2-2|TRBV10-3
ATQYLNTGELF
>TRBJ2-5|TRBV24-1
ATQNWDFETQY
>TRBJ2-1|TRBV9
ASSVAVENNEQF
>TRBJ1-3|TRBV7-8
ASSNLRDTIY
>TRBJ2-1|TRBV10-3
AISESTRTINNEQF
>TRBJ2-3|TRBV5-1
ASSLAPTGTPTDTQY
>TRBJ1-5|TRBV2
ASSDDRGRQPQH
>TRBJ1-5|TRBV3-1
ASSQSGYNQPQH
>TRBJ2-1|TRBV18
ASSPGLALRTPSSYNEQF
>TRBJ2-3|TRBV5-1
ASSIPGLQITDTQY
>TRBJ2-3|TRBV5-1
ASSSAGTVRTDTQY
>TRBJ2-7|TRBV30
AWTARGLAGVYEQY
>TRBJ2-5|TRBV18
ASSPLSAGGVETQY
>TRBJ2-1|TRBV12-3/TRBV12-4
ASLRGSSYNEQF
>TRBJ2-1|TRBV9
ASTPGPSSYNEQF
>TRBJ1-1|TRBV12-3/TRBV12-4
ASSLWAPRGNTEAF
>TRBJ2-1|TRBV12-3/TRBV12-4
ASRVRDNEQF
>TRBJ1-1|TRBV9
ASSPGAGTEVF
>TRBJ2-1|TRBV7-9
ASSEGTEQF
>TRBJ1-5|TRBV12-3/TRBV12-4
ASSPTVGGPQPQH
>TRBJ2-5|TRBV7-9
ASSLSLGLTKNQETQY
>TRBJ2-5|TRBV6-2/TRBV6-3
ASSENGPAGGQETQY
>TRBJ1-4|TRBV12-3/TRBV12-4
ASSLSGRVREKLF
>TRBJ1-1|TRBV20-1
SARWGFTEAF
>TRBJ2-2|TRBV12-3/TRBV12-4
ASRSRERGSTGELF
>TRBJ1-6|TRBV27
ASSLSAGIRSPLH
>TRBJ2-6|TRBV29-1
SVAGGSGANVLT
>TRBJ2-1|TRBV29-1
SVGHNGLSSYNEQF
>TRBJ2-1|TRBV2
ASRGLAAGNEQF
>TRBJ2-3|TRBV11-2
ASRRGWEVLSTDTQY
>TRBJ2-3|TRBV7-2
ASSLALAEPTDTQY
>TRBJ2-7|TRBV7-9
ASSLLPGNYEQY
>TRBJ2-1|TRBV5-1
ASSLGLAGGLLDEQF
>TRBJ2-1|TRBV29-1
SAHPRDRGYNEQF
>TRBJ2-1|TRBV12-3/TRBV12-4
ASSPTGSVGFDEQF
>TRBJ2-7|TRBV27
ASSITRGMYEQY
>TRBJ2-2|TRBV19
ASKETSGRYIGELF
>TRBJ1-5|TRBV19
ATEHSNQPQH
>TRBJ2-1|TRBV6-5
ASSGANRRQF
>TRBJ1-6|TRBV11-3
ASSLEGYSPLH
>TRBJ1-5|TRBV12-3/TRBV12-4
ASSLTQAPQH
>TRBJ2-7|TRBV14
ASRGTGATYEQY
>TRBJ2-4|TRBV5-5
ASSFFLVGGENIQY
>TRBJ2-3|TRBV4-1
ASSQEPADTQY
>TRBJ2-3|TRBV20-1
SARIQGPSTDTQY
>TRBJ2-5|TRBV11-3
ASSPRLGETQY